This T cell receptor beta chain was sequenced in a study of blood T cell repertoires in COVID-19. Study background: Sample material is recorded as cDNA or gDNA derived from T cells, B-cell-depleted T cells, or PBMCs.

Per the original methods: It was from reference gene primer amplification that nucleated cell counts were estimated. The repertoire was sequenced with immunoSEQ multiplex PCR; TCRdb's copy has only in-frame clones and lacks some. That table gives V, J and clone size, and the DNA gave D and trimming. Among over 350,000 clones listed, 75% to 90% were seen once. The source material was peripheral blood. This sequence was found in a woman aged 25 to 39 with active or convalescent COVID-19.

The CDR3 reads CASSPQTTVPNTEAFF. CDR3 nucleotide sequence: TGTGCCAGCTCACCACAAACCACAGTACCGAACACTGAAGCTTTCTTT. The V and J genes are TRBV18 and TRBJ1-1; D not resolved. Trimming shortened V by 1 base and J by 1 base, and 13 bases separated the two germline ends. The CDR3 spans 16 residues. Germline CDR1 is KGHSH and CDR2 is LQKENI.